The text below deals with one T cell receptor (beta chain). This record comes from a study of blood T cell repertoires in COVID-19. V shed 1 base and J shed 6 bases, with 8 bases lying between them. Germline CDR1 SGHNT, CDR2 YENEEA. This CDR3 spans 13 amino acids. Assay used: immunoSEQ multiplex PCR; TCRdb lists only in-frame clones, some missing. Of 40,000 to 65,000 clones listed, about 86% are singletons. Sequenced input: peripheral blood. The chain recombines TRBV11-3 with TRBJ2-3, with D possibly matching TRBD2 (6 bases). The sequence derives from a man aged 65 to 79 with active COVID-19. The CDR3 region is CASSLGEADTQYF. The CDR3 DNA is TGTGCCAGCAGCTTAGGGGAGGCGGATACGCAGTATTTT.